This T cell receptor (beta chain) is drawn from a study of OX40 agonist ivuxolimab in advanced cancers. With regard to the full study: The costimulatory receptor OX40 (CD134) was targeted by ivuxolimab, a fully human IgG2 agonistic monoclonal antibody. Patients were allowed to have had prior anti-PD-1, anti-PD-L1 or anti-CTLA-4 therapy, and around 43% of the dose-escalation patients had been treated with checkpoint inhibitors. Of the roughly 51 dose-escalation patients, hepatocellular carcinoma was present in roughly 19, melanoma in about 15, renal cell carcinoma in 9 and head and neck cancer in 9. The paper covers the monotherapy dose-escalation part of the phase I ivuxolimab trial, which included N of about 50 patients. Partial responses occurred in three dose-escalation patients: two with cutaneous melanoma and one with hepatocellular carcinoma. In the dose-escalation cohort, 70% to 90% of patients were male, and the mean age was roughly 56 years with a range of roughly 20 to 79. Intravenous ivuxolimab was administered to patients every 2 weeks at six dose levels: 0.01, 0.1, 0.3, 1.5, 3 and 10 mg/kg. The point of sequencing TCRbeta in the periphery was to test whether ivuxolimab changed TCR sequence diversity and drove clonal T-cell expansion. General conclusions and limits of the study: At doses of 0.1 to 3.0 mg/kg, clonal expansion of both CD4+ and CD8+ blood T cells was observed from baseline to week 6. The antigen specificity of the peripheral T cells that underwent clonal expansion was not determined. Low levels of normalized T-cell clonal expansion were also shown by some nonresponding patients. After ivuxolimab, expanded clones were on average more numerous among CD8+ T cells than among CD4+ T cells. In the 0.1-3.0 mg/kg groups, partial responders were among the patients with the lowest normalized peripheral clonal expansion, particularly in CD8+ T cells.

For this clone: It lacks a known antigen. The record has no base qualities; no much larger clone is one base away.

The trial excluded patients who had a history of autoimmune disease or were on systemic immunosuppression. Peripheral blood for TCR sequencing was drawn from every dose cohort at baseline, at cycle 4 day 1 and at cycle 7 day 1. The samples were drawn from a first-in-human, open-label, multicenter phase I dose-escalation trial of ivuxolimab. The trial enrolled adults with locally advanced or metastatic head and neck squamous cell, hepatocellular, melanoma or renal cell carcinoma. CD4+ and CD8+ T cells were sorted separately from peripheral blood before TCR sequencing. Genomic DNA was extracted from sorted cells for sequencing of the TCRbeta CDR3 region. TCRbeta CDR3 regions were sequenced using the immunoSEQ Assay. TCRdb re-hosts the immuneACCESS table, in-frame sequences only. Its copies lack some clones; in the studies checked, an unresolved V gene accounts for under half of them, and the cause for the rest is not known. The sample records some 70,000 clones, approximately 89% of which are singletons. Around 2.3% of the sample rests with the top ten.

Deletion took 2 bases off V and 2 bases off J, with a span of 7 bases between the germline ends. The germline V gene specifies LGHNA as CDR1 and YSLEER as CDR2. The CDR3 spans 14 residues, from the cysteine through the phenylalanine. Just CDR3 DNA is preserved here, 42 bases in frame from base 1. The source material was CD4+ or CD8+ T cells sorted from blood, sampled in a trial of the OX40 agonist ivuxolimab. The sequence links TRBV4-3 to TRBJ2-1; 5 matching bases give a weak D call of TRBD2. This clonotype originated in an adult with an advanced solid tumor such as melanoma, head and neck, liver or kidney cancer. The DNA is as follows: TGCGCCAGCAGCCAAAGGACTCCCTACAATGAGCAGTTCTTC. This sequence encodes CASSQRTPYNEQFF.